This T cell receptor (beta chain) was recovered during a study of human T cells and chemical hapten exposure. On the study more broadly: Weekly administration of diphenylcyclopropenone to the scalp of patients continued throughout the roughly 23-week study.

Study-wide points: DPC sensitization left the count of TCRs above 1 in 1000 unchanged. With patch test score, the counts of PT1 expanded TCRs showed a positive correlation.

Indicated time point: pre-sensitization, week 0. Treatment described: therapeutic diphenylcyclopropenone sensitization with weekly scalp DPC. V lost 4 bases, J lost 7 bases, and 9 bases stayed unmatched. Germline CDR1 and CDR2: LGHNA and YSLEER. This CDR3 is 17 amino acids long. Ten or more counts support this clonotype. Its antigen is not identified. In the original processing: Across samples, TCR counts had a median of roughly 100,000 and ranged from about 20,000 to 750,000. TCRdb processed the RACE reads anew with MiXCR; each CDR3 protein has one entry. These V and J calls are TCRdb output, not the study's own analysis. The sample holds under 90,000 distinct CDR3 sequences; roughly 9.1% are singletons and the top ten take 3.6%.

The chain links TRBV4-3 to TRBJ2-2; the match to TRBD2 covers 13 bases. The starting material was whole blood, obtained in connection with sensitization to the hapten diphenylcyclopropenone (DPC). The receptor comes from a woman aged 35 to 49 with alopecia areata. Some clones in this sample may be carry-over from other donors' samples. CDR3 in amino acids: CASSRLTSGGAGGELFF. CDR3 sequence (DNA): TGCGCCAGCAGCCGCCTAACTAGCGGGGGGGCAGGCGGGGAGCTGTTTTTT.